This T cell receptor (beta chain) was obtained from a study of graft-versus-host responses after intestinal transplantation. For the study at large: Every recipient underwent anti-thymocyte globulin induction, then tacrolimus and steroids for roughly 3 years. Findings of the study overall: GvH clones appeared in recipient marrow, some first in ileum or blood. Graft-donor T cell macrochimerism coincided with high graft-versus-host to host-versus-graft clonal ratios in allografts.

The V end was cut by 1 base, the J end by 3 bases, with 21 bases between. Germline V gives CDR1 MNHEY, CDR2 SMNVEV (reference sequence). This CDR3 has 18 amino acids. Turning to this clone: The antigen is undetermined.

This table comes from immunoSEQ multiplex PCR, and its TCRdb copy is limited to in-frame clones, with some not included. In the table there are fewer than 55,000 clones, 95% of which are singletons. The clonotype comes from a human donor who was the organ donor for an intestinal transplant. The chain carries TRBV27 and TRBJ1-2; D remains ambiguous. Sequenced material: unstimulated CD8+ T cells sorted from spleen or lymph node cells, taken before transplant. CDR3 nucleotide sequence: TGTGCCAGCAGTTTATATTCGGCTAGCTCCACGCCGGACTATGGCTACACCTTC. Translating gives CASSLYSASSTPDYGYTF.